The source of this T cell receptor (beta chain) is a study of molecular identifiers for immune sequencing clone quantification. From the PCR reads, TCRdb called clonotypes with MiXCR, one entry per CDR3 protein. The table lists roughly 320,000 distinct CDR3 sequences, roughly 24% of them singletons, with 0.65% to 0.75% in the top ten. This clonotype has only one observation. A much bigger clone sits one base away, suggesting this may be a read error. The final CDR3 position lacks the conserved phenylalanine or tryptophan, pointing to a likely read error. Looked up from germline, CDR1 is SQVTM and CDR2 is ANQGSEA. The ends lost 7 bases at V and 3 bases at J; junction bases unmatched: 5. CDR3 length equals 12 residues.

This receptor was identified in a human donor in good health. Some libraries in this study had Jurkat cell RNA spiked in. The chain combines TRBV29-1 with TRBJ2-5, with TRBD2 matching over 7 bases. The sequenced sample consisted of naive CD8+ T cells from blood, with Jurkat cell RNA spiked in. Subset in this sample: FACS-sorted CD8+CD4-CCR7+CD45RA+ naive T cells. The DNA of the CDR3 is TGCAGCGCTAGAGGACTAGAAGAGACCCAGTACCTC. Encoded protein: CSARGLEETQYL.